This record looks at one TCR beta chain sequence and its context. Its antigen is not known. Clones were sequenced by immunoSEQ multiplex PCR, and TCRdb holds only the in-frame ones, with some missing. The sample contains under 2,500,000 clones, approximately 94% of which appear only once. The data belong to a study of shared clonotypes between healthy human individuals. Study findings and constraints: Naive subsets generally exceeded memory subsets in estimated richness.

The CDR3 is made up of 15 amino acids. V shed 6 bases and J 2 bases; nucleotides not matched to a gene: 6. The germline V gene encodes CDR1 KGHSH and CDR2 LQKENI. The TCR was taken from a man in his late teens or twenties in good health. The chain recombines TRBV18 with TRBJ1-5; 8 bases align to TRBD1. Source material: naive CD4+ T cells sorted from blood. Regarding subset: CD45RA+ positively selected. The CDR3 DNA reads TGTGCCAGCTCGACGGACAGGGTAGGCAATCAGCCCCAGCATTTT. Translation: CASSTDRVGNQPQHF.